The next 20 T cell receptor beta chains were all read from a single sample in a study of blood T cells in healthy people across ages. A second PCR of 7 to 11 cycles used a sample-barcoded 5' primer and a J-beta primer mix. MiXCR, run by TCRdb on the 5' RACE reads, gives a single entry per CDR3 protein. The sample has some 290,000 distinct CDR3 sequences, roughly 27% seen once. Sample: blood. The receptors shown here come from a woman between 70 and 85 years old in good health.

This clonotype occurred a few times. The gene calls are TRBV6-2 or TRBV6-3 and TRBJ2-4, with D uncertain. Trimming took 10 bases from V and 1 from J, leaving 17 bases between them. The CDR3 has 15 amino acids. The germline CDR1 and CDR2 sequences are MNHEY and SVGEGT. In nucleotides, the CDR3 is TGTGCCATCGCCACTGGCTCCCCTGCCAAAAACATTCAGTACTTC. Its protein is CAIATGSPAKNIQYF.

The V gene is TRBV20-1, the J gene TRBJ2-2; tentative D call: TRBD2 (5 bases). Trimming cost V 3 bases and J 6 bases, with 11 bases left between them. Germline V lookup: CDR1 DFQATT, CDR2 SNEGSKA (reference sequence). The length of the CDR3 is 13 residues. As DNA, the CDR3 is TGCAGTGCTAGTAATACGGACTCCGGGGAGCTGTTTTTT. Translation: CSASNTDSGELFF.

About this clonotype: One end of the junction fails to match germline, which may point to a read error. The rearrangement links TRBV29-1 to TRBJ2-5; D might be TRBD2 (6 bases). The last part of the DNA fits TRBJ2-7 better; the J call may be wrong. The CDR3 is 13 residues long. Germline V gene lookup returns CDR1 SQVTM and CDR2 ANQGSEA. CDR3 amino acids: CGVGTQSSYEQYF. The CDR3 DNA follows: TGCGGCGTCGGGACTCAGAGCTCCTACGAGCAGTACTTC.

In this sample, this clonotype turned up a few times. The chain is built from TRBV7-3 and TRBJ2-5, with D possibly called TRBD1 or TRBD2 (7 bases each). CDR1 and CDR2 (germline): SGHTA, FQGTGA. CDR3 size: 15 residues. With 5 bases removed from V and 5 bases from J, the gap between germline ends came to 18 bases. The CDR3 coding sequence is TGTGCCAGCAGCCCACAGGGGAGGGCCACGGAGACCCAGTACTTC. Protein product: CASSPQGRATETQYF.

Of note for this clonotype: Sequence at one end of the junction differs from germline and may be a read error. The chain uses TRBV5-1 and TRBJ1-1, with TRBD1 identical over 8 bases. Germline-derived CDR1 and CDR2 are SGHRS and YFSETQ. This CDR3 has 16 residues. CDR3: CASSRQGAFMNTGAFF. The CDR3 coding sequence is TGCGCCAGCAGCCGGCAGGGGGCCTTCATGAACACTGGAGCTTTCTTT. The full variable domain, its missing parts supplied by reference TRBV5-1 and TRBJ1-1, is KAGVTQTPRYLIKTRGQQVTLSCSPISGHRSVSWYQQTPGQGLQFLFEYFSETQRNKGNFPGRFSGRQFSNSRSEMNVSTLELGDSALYLCASSRQGAFMNTGAFFGQGTRLTVV.

This clonotype showed up just a few times. V usage is TRBV29-1 and J usage is TRBJ2-2, with 12 bases lining up with TRBD2. CDR1 and CDR2 (germline): SQVTM, ANQGSEA. The length of the CDR3 is 16 residues. V was clipped by 4 bases and J by 4 bases; unmatched bases: 7. Here the CDR3 DNA reads TGCAGCGTTGGCCTTCGACTAGCGGGAGTCACCGGGGAGCTGTTTTTT. Its protein product is CSVGLRLAGVTGELFF.

This clonotype has ten or more counts. The gene calls are TRBV29-1 and TRBJ2-7; possible D gene TRBD1, 5 bases. The CDR3 extends over 14 amino acids. V was trimmed by 4 bases and J by 2 bases, leaving 15 bases between them. CDR1 SQVTM and CDR2 ANQGSEA come from the germline V gene. The CDR3 sequence: CSVVSAGNPYEQYF. The CDR3, as DNA: TGCAGCGTTGTTTCTGCAGGGAACCCCTACGAGCAGTACTTC.

The V call is TRBV20-1, the J call TRBJ1-5; TRBD1 is a possible D gene (5 bases). There are 16 residues in the CDR3. Germline V gene sequence: CDR1 DFQATT, CDR2 SNEGSKA (reference sequence). V lost 6 bases and J lost 1, with 19 bases in between. In DNA form, the CDR3 reads TGCAGTGCCCTCTCGGCCGGGGGTAGGAGCAATCAGCCCCAGCATTTT. It is translated as CSALSAGGRSNQPQHF.

CDR3 DNA: TGCGCCAGCAAACCTTGGGACAGCTCCTACAATGAGCAGTTCTTC. Its protein product is CASKPWDSSYNEQFF. The genes are TRBV5-1 and TRBJ2-1; TRBD1 aligns across 7 bases. CDR1 is SGHRS, CDR2 YFSETQ, per germline. The CDR3 has 15 amino acids. V lost 6 bases and J lost 0; bases outside the gene matches: 6.

CDR3 nucleotides: TGTGCCAGCAGCCGAGAGGCAGTCTTCTATGGCTACACCTTC. This codes for CASSREAVFYGYTF. The V gene is TRBV7-9, the J gene TRBJ1-2; D is unresolved. The germline V gene has CDR1 SEHNR and CDR2 FQNEAQ (reference sequence). Trimming took off 5 bases at V and 4 bases at J, with 14 bases between the two ends. The CDR3 loop spans 14 amino acids.

The chain links TRBV6-6 to TRBJ1-2; 10 bases are shared with TRBD1. CDR3 length: 15 amino acids. V lost 0 bases to trimming and J lost 6 bases; unmatched junction nucleotides: 4. Germline assignment: CDR1 MNHNY and CDR2 SVGAGI (reference sequence). The DNA for the CDR3 is TGTGCCAGCAGTTACTCGGGACAGGGGTTCAATGGCTACACCTTC. Protein sequence: CASSYSGQGFNGYTF.

This clonotype was counted between two and nine times. This chain links TRBV12-3 or TRBV12-4 with TRBJ2-2, with D hard to call. The CDR3 spans 12 residues. V lost 7 bases and J lost 4, with 7 bases in between. This CDR3 reads CASIYGTGELFF. CDR3 sequence (DNA): TGTGCCAGCATTTATGGCACCGGGGAGCTGTTTTTT.

This clonotype has a count of ten or more. The chain carries TRBV6-5 and TRBJ2-1, with a tentative D call TRBD2 (6 bases). Trimming took 8 bases from V and 0 from J, leaving 11 bases between them. The CDR3 contains 14 residues. Germline V gene data show CDR1 as MNHEY and CDR2 as SVGAGI. The CDR3 loop is CASRDSSSYNEQFF. Written as DNA, the CDR3 is TGTGCCAGCCGGGACTCTAGCTCCTACAATGAGCAGTTCTTC.

Notes on this clonotype: One end of the junction is discordant with germline, which a read error may explain. The chain recombines TRBV28 with TRBJ1-1; D remains unclear. This CDR3 region has 15 residues. From germline, CDR1 is MDHEN and CDR2 SYDVKM. CDR3 loop: CASLKSAGVNTKAFF. CDR3 DNA sequence: TGTGCCAGTCTTAAATCAGCGGGTGTGAACACTAAAGCTTTCTTT. The full variable domain, with the rest looked up from reference TRBV28 and TRBJ1-1, is DVKVTQSSRYLVKRTGEKVFLECVQDMDHENMFWYRQDPGLGLRLIYFSYDVKMKEKGDIPEGYSVSREKKERFSLILESASTNQTSMYLCASLKSAGVNTKAFFGQGTRLTVV.

This clonotype has more than one count but fewer than ten. The chain couples TRBV10-3 to TRBJ2-4; 7 nucleotides align to TRBD2. This CDR3 spans 18 amino acids. With V trimmed by 0 bases and J by 1 base, 9 bases remained unmatched. The germline V gene encodes CDR1 ENHRY and CDR2 SYGVKD. The CDR3 DNA reads as TGTGCCATCAGTGAGTCGATTTCGGTCGGGGGGGCCAAAAACATTCAGTACTTC. It codes for CAISESISVGGAKNIQYF.

The chain carries TRBV5-1 and TRBJ1-6, with unresolved D. Trimming took off 4 bases at V and 2 bases at J, with 10 bases between the two ends. The germline V gene has CDR1 SGHRS and CDR2 YFSETQ. This CDR3 contains 15 residues. The CDR3 region has the DNA TGCGCCAGCAGCACGGACGGACCCTATAATTCACCCCTCCACTTT. Translated, it gives CASSTDGPYNSPLHF. Supplemented by reference TRBV5-1 and TRBJ1-6, the full variable domain reads KAGVTQTPRYLIKTRGQQVTLSCSPISGHRSVSWYQQTPGQGLQFLFEYFSETQRNKGNFPGRFSGRQFSNSRSEMNVSTLELGDSALYLCASSTDGPYNSPLHFGNGTRLTVT.

The chain has TRBV4-2 and TRBJ2-3; no reliable D call. Trimming pared 0 bases from V and 1 base from J, leaving 14 bases between. Germline-derived CDR1 and CDR2 are LGHNA and YNFKEQ. This CDR3 region has 17 residues. The CDR3 DNA reads as TGTGCCAGCAGCCAAGAAGGCTCCCAAAGGGGCACAGATACGCAGTATTTT. This encodes CASSQEGSQRGTDTQYF.

This clonotype was counted at least ten times. This chain joins TRBV27 and TRBJ2-5, with a weak D call TRBD2 (6 bases). Germline V gene lookup returns CDR1 MNHEY and CDR2 SMNVEV (reference sequence). Deletions cut 6 bases from V and 2 bases from J, with 16 bases between. CDR3 length: 15 residues. CDR3 bases: TGTGCCAGCAGACCACGGCGGGGTGGGCAAGAGACCCAGTACTTC. Its translation: CASRPRRGGQETQYF.

This clonotype was counted only a few times. This chain joins TRBV24-1 and TRBJ2-1; D is unresolved. The CDR3 has 12 residues. Germline loops: CDR1 KGHDR, CDR2 SFDVKD. Trimming removed 10 bases from V and 10 bases from J, with 16 bases in between. CDR3 nucleotides: TGTGCCACTACGGATTATGGTACAGAGCAGTTCTTC. Encoded protein: CATTDYGTEQFF.

The chain recombines TRBV6-6 with TRBJ2-2, with D perhaps being TRBD1 or TRBD2 (5 bases each). Per the germline V gene, CDR1 is MNHNY and CDR2 is SVGAGI (reference sequence). V was clipped by 10 bases and J by 10 bases, with 13 bases between them. The CDR3 is made up of 11 amino acids. The CDR3 DNA sequence: TGTGCCACCTTGGGACGTGAGGAGCTGTTTTTT. As protein: CATLGREELFF.